The next 3 T cell receptor beta chains were all read from a single sample in a study of tumor and adjacent non-tumor tissue in lung cancer. The template was RNA from unsorted bulk tissue. A modified ARM-PCR protocol with three rounds of nested PCR amplified TCRbeta. MiXCR was run by TCRdb on the multiplex PCR reads, yielding one entry per CDR3 protein. The table includes 65,000 to 90,000 distinct CDR3 sequences, 65% to 90% detected once. Sequenced: lung tumor tissue. Receptors were obtained from a woman aged 50 to 65 with non-small cell lung cancer.

This rearrangement joins TRBV28 to TRBJ2-5, with 9 bases lining up with TRBD2. There are 15 residues in the CDR3. Per germline, CDR1 MDHEN and CDR2 SYDVKM. The CDR3 DNA reads as TGTGTCAGTAAGTTAGCGGGAGACACCAAGAGGTCCCAGTACTTC. It specifies CVSKLAGDTKRSQYF. Full variable domain (remainder filled in from reference TRBV28 and TRBJ2-5): DVKVTQSSRYLVKRTGEKVFLECVQDMDHENMFWYRQDPGLGLRLIYFSYDVKMKEKGDIPEGYSVSREKKERFSLILESASTNQTSMYLCVSKLAGDTKRSQYFGPGTRLLVL.

Concerning this clonotype: A much larger clone lies a single base off, so this may be a read error. The CDR3 end shows no conserved phenylalanine or tryptophan, and so a read error is likely. The V gene is TRBV28, the J gene TRBJ2-7; no clear D. Trimming took 9 bases from V and 2 from J, leaving 11 bases between them. This CDR3 has 12 amino acids. The germline CDR1 and CDR2 sequences are MDHEN and SYDVKM. For the CDR3, the DNA is TGTGCCAGTGGGCCCCAAGCCTACGAGCAGTACTCC. Translation: CASGPQAYEQYS.

With regard to this clonotype: A much bigger clone sits one base away, suggesting this may be a read error. The V call is TRBV28, the J call TRBJ2-7; possibly TRBD2 for D (6 bases). The CDR3 is 14 amino acids. Germline CDR1 and CDR2: MDHEN and SYDVKM. V was pared by 5 bases and J by 5 bases, with 16 bases between. The CDR3 sequence is CASSRLVGGHEQYF. The DNA of the CDR3 is TGTGCCAGCAGTCGGCTAGTGGGAGGACACGAGCAGTACTTC.